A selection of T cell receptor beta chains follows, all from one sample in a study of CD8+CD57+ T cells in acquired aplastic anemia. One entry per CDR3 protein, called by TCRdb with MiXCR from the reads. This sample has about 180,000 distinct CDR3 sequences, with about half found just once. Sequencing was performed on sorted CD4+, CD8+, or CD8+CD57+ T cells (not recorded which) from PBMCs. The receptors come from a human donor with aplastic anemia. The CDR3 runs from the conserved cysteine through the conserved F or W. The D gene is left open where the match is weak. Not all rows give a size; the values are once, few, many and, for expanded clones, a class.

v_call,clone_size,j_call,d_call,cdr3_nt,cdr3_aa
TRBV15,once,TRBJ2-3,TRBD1,TGTGCCACCACTTCCGGGACAGGGGTGGAAGATACGCAGTATTTT,CATTSGTGVEDTQYF
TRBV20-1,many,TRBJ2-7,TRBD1,TGCAGTGCTAGGCTCCCGGGACAGGCCGCGAGGGGCGAGCAGTACTTC,CSARLPGQAARGEQYF
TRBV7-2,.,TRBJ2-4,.,TGTGCCAGCAGCTTAGTACCCCTCTCTCAGTACTTC,CASSLVPLSQYF
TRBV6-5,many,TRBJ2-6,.,TGTGCCAGCAGGGACGAGCACTCTGGGGCCAACGTCCTGACTTTC,CASRDEHSGANVLTF
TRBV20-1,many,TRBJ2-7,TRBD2,TGCAAGACTAGCGGGAGTTACTACGAGCGGTACTTC,CKTSGSYYERYF
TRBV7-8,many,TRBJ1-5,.,TGTGCCAGCAGCTTAAAACGCAATCAGCCCCAGCATTTT,CASSLKRNQPQHF
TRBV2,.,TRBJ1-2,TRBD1,TGTGCCAGCAGTAAGGGAGACAGGGGAGGGTCCACCTTC,CASSKGDRGGSTF
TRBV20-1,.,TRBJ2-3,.,TGCAGTGGGGGGCGGGATACGCAGTATTTT,CSGGRDTQYF
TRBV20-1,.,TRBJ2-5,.,TGCAGTGCTAGAGGACAAACCCTCCAAGAGACCCAGTACTTC,CSARGQTLQETQYF
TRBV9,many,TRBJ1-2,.,TGTGCCAGCAGCGTAGCTCCCAGACAGGACTATGGCTACACCTTC,CASSVAPRQDYGYTF
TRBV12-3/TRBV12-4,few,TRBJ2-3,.,TGTGCCAGCAGTTTGGGGCGGACCACAGATACGCAGTATTTT,CASSLGRTTDTQYF
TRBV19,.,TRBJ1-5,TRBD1,TGTGCCAGTAGTAAACAGGGGGATAGCAATCAGCCCCAGCATTTT,CASSKQGDSNQPQHF
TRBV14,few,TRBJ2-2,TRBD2,TGTGCCAGCAGCCACGGGGGGGGTAGCACCGGGGAGCTGTTTTTT,CASSHGGGSTGELFF
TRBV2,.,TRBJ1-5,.,TGTGCCAGCAGTGAAGCGCACCTAGGGACAAATCAGCCCCAGCATTTT,CASSEAHLGTNQPQHF
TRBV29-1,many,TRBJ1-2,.,TGCAGCGTTGCTCCGATGGAGGATGGCTACACCTTC,CSVAPMEDGYTF
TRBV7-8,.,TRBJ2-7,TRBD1,TGCGCCAGCAGCCTGGGACAGGGGGCGCCCCTTTACGAGCAGTACTTC,CASSLGQGAPLYEQYF
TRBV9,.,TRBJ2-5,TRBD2,TGTGCCAGCAGCGTAGTTGCTAGCGGGGGGTTAAAAGAGACCCAGTACTTC,CASSVVASGGLKETQYF
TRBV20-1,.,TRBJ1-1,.,TGCAGTGCTAAAGGACAGCTATTTAACACTGAAGCTTTCTTT,CSAKGQLFNTEAFF
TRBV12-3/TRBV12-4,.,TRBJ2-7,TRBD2,TGTGCCAGCAGTGCCGGACTAGCGGCTGGCATCGAGCAGTACTTC,CASSAGLAAGIEQYF
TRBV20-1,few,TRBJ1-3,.,TGCAGTGCTAGGGAGGGAAACACCATATATTTT,CSAREGNTIYF
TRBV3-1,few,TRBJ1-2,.,TGTGCCAGCAGCTTTCAGGGTAACTATGGCTACACCTTC,CASSFQGNYGYTF
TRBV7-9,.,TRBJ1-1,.,TGTGCCAGCAGCTTTACAGGGAGCACTGAAGCTTTCTTT,CASSFTGSTEAFF
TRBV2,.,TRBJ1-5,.,TGTGCCAGCAGTTTCGGGTCAGGGGACAATCAGCCCCAGCATTTT,CASSFGSGDNQPQHF
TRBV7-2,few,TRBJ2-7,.,TGTGCCAGCAGCCTGACGGACCTGAACTACGAGCAGTACTTC,CASSLTDLNYEQYF
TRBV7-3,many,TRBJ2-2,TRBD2,TGTGCCAGCAGCTTAATGGCGGGACTAGCGGTTCAGAACACCGGGGAGCTGTTTTTT,CASSLMAGLAVQNTGELFF
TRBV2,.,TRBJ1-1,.,TGTGCCAGCAGTGAAGCTTTCGGGAACACTGAAGCTTTCTTT,CASSEAFGNTEAFF
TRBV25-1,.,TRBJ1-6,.,TGTGCCAGCAGTTTTATGGGTTCACCCCTCCACTTT,CASSFMGSPLHF
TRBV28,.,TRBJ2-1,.,TGTGCCAGCGAACTTGGCGAGTACAATGAGCAGTTCTTC,CASELGEYNEQFF
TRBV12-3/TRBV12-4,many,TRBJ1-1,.,TGTGCCAGCAGTTTGGAGAGGAAGGGCACTGAAGCTTTCTTT,CASSLERKGTEAFF
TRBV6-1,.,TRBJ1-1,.,TGTGCCAGCAGTCTCGCTCGGACAGACACTGAAGCTTTCTTT,CASSLARTDTEAFF
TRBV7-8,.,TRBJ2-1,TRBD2,TGTGCCAGCAGCTTAGGGCTAGCGGGAGGCCAATTCCTGTTCTTC,CASSLGLAGGQFLFF
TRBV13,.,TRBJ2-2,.,TGTGCCAGCAGCTCGAGCTTACAAGAGGCCGGGGAGCTGTTTTTT,CASSSSLQEAGELFF
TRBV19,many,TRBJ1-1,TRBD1,TGTGCCAGTAGTATAGTATCAGGGGGCGCGGGTGAAGCTTTCTTT,CASSIVSGGAGEAFF
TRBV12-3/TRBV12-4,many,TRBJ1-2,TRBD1,TGTGCCAGCAGCGGGGTGGGGACAGGGAAAGGCTATGGCTACACCTTC,CASSGVGTGKGYGYTF
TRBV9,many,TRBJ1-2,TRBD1,TGTGCCAGCAGCTACACAGGGGAGTCTGGCTACACCTTC,CASSYTGESGYTF
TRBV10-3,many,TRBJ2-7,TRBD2,TGTGCCATCAGTGCCCGCGGGCGGGGGGCCATCTACGAGCAGTACTTC,CAISARGRGAIYEQYF
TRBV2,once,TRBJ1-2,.,TGTGCCAGCAGCGGAAGGGACTATGGCTACACCTTC,CASSGRDYGYTF
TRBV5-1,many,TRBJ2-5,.,TGCGCCAGCACCCAGGACACCGGCGAAGAGACCCAGTACTTC,CASTQDTGEETQYF
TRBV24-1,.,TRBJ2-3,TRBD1,TGTGCCACCAGTGTGGGGGGGACAGGGTACACAGATACGCAGTATTTT,CATSVGGTGYTDTQYF
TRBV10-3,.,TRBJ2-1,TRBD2,TGTGCCATCAGTATTAGCGGGAGGGGAGATGAGCAGTTCTTC,CAISISGRGDEQFF
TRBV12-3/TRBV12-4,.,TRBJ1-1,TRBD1,TGTGCCAGCAGTTTGGACAGGTACACTGAAGCTTTCTTT,CASSLDRYTEAFF
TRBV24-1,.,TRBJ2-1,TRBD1,TGTGCCACCAGTGACCGTACAGGGGGCAGTTTAAATGAGCAGTTCTTC,CATSDRTGGSLNEQFF
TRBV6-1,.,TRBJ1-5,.,TGTGCCAGCAGTGGGACCCTCTATAGCAATCAGCCCCAGCATTTT,CASSGTLYSNQPQHF
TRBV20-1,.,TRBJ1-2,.,TGCAGCAGCCCGGCCGGGGGTGCTTATGGCTACACCTTC,CSSPAGGAYGYTF
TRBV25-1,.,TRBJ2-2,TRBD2,TGTGCCAGCAGTGAATCTAGGGCTAGCGGGAACACCGGGGAGCTGTTTTTT,CASSESRASGNTGELFF
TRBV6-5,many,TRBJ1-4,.,TGTGCCAGCAGTTATGGGCGGGGCGAGGAAAAACTGTTTTTT,CASSYGRGEEKLFF
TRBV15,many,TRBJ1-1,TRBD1,TGTGCCACCAGCAGGTCCGGGACAGGGCGAACTTTCTTT,CATSRSGTGRTFF
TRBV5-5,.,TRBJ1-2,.,TGTGCCAGCACCCCGGTAGGGCGCAGTGGCTACACCTTC,CASTPVGRSGYTF
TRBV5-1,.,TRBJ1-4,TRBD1,TGCGCCAGCAGCCTAGTACAGGGGGCAGGTGAAAAACTGTTTTTT,CASSLVQGAGEKLFF
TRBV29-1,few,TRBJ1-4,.,TGCAGCGTCTATCGGGACGATAATGAAAAACTGTTTTTT,CSVYRDDNEKLFF
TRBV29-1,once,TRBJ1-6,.,TGCAGCGTCGCTAATGACATGGATAATTCACCCCTCCACTTT,CSVANDMDNSPLHF
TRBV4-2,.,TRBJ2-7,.,TGTGCCAGCAGCCAATCCGCAGGGAAGCAGTACTTC,CASSQSAGKQYF
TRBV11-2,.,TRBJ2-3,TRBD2,TGTGCCAGCAGCCCGGGGACTAGCGGGGGGGGCACAGATACGCAGTATTTT,CASSPGTSGGGTDTQYF
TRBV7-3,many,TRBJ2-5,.,TGTGCCAGCAGCAGGAGTCCGACCGGAGAGACCCAGTACTTC,CASSRSPTGETQYF